The clone carrying this T cell receptor (beta chain) was seen a few times. Its antigen is unidentified. The CDR3 is 13 amino acids. The V gene end was trimmed by 7 bases and the J gene end by 5 bases; junction bases not matched to a gene: 9. The germline CDR1 and CDR2 sequences are SQVTM and ANQGSEA. Prepared libraries of TCR beta cDNA carried unique molecular identifiers. Out of roughly 0.95 to 11 million T cells, 450,000 to 600,000 cDNA molecules were generated. TCRdb redid the calling of the PCR reads with MiXCR, one entry per CDR3 protein. The data contain hundreds of thousands of distinct CDR3 sequences, 30% of them singletons. These data belong to a study of post-analysis software for immune sequencing data. About the study: As for disease course, relapsing-remitting, secondary progressive and progressive-relapsing multiple sclerosis were all included.

General study results and limits: About five TRBV segments were more frequent in patients than controls; TRBV5-6, TRBV5-1 and TRBV20-1 belonged to this group. Strong co-clustering by F measure linked samples that shared a preparation batch. When compared against controls, multiple sclerosis patients showed significantly lower normalized Chao1 diversity.

Sequencing used blood. This clonotype originated in a girl between 5 and 17 years old with multiple sclerosis. The chain couples TRBV29-1 to TRBJ2-5; TRBD2 agrees at 8 bases. CDR3 amino acids: CSAIRGGGETQYF. The CDR3 DNA reads as TGCAGCGCTATCCGGGGGGGCGGGGAGACCCAGTACTTC.